This T cell receptor (beta chain) derives from a study of cytomegalovirus exposure and HLA in healthy donors. Whole-study context: In a later analysis, the roughly 120 validation repertoires were reported to have used the same platform as the 550 to 850 first-cohort repertoires.

Trimming took off 6 bases at V and 1 base at J, with 15 bases between the two ends. Germline V CDR1 and CDR2: SNHLY, FYNNEI. The CDR3 contains 15 residues. Some clones are missing from TCRdb's copy, which holds only in-frame ones; the method was immunoSEQ multiplex PCR. The data hold about 110,000 clones, with roughly 95% observed a single time. General study points: Diagnosis of cytomegalovirus status made by the classifier reportedly showed high specificity and sensitivity. The tendency of first-cohort TCR clusters to co-occur in the approximately 110 validation repertoires was the finding of a later analysis. In vitro confirmation showed a few CMV-associated chains to be CMV antigen specific.

Worth noting for this clone: The target antigen is unknown.

The specimen was PBMCs. The gene calls are TRBV2 and TRBJ1-1; D perhaps matches TRBD1 (5 bases). This receptor was obtained from a woman aged 18-29 years in good health and CMV-seronegative. In DNA, the CDR3 is TGTGCCAGCAGAGAACAAACCGGGGGGAACACTGAAGCTTTCTTT. The encoded protein is CASREQTGGNTEAFF.